The 21 T cell receptor beta chains below were found in one sample sequenced in a study of pediatric ulcerative colitis. Rectal tissue came from one to two pinch biopsies taken at colonoscopy. Using immunoSEQ multiplex PCR, the repertoire was profiled, and TCRdb retains in-frame clones only, with some absent. Of approximately 40,000 clones in the sample, 75% are singletons; the top ten hold around 7.8%. The sequencing sample was made of gut tissue. The receptors were gathered from a boy between 10 and 17 years old with severe ulcerative colitis.

This clone showed up just a few times. The chain couples TRBV27 to TRBJ1-5; 11 bases map to TRBD1. The CDR3 covers 15 residues. Losses at the gene ends were 8 bases for V and 4 bases for J; bases not matched to a gene: 7. Germline CDR1 is MNHEY and CDR2 is SMNVEV (reference sequence). CDR3 DNA sequence: TGTGCCAGCCGACTCGGACAGGGGGCGAATCAGCCCCAGCATTTT. Its translation: CASRLGQGANQPQHF.

The chain couples TRBV5-1 to TRBJ2-3; D is perhaps TRBD2 (5 bases). The CDR3 extends over 13 amino acids. V lost 2 bases and J lost 6, with 10 bases in between. Germline CDR1 SGHRS, CDR2 YFSETQ. The CDR3 loop reads CASSFPGDDTQYF. CDR3 DNA: TGCGCCAGCAGCTTCCCCGGGGATGATACGCAGTATTTT.

This chain connects TRBV5-6 to TRBJ2-7; the D is unclear. The CDR3 runs 15 residues. The ends were cut back, 0 bases at V and 2 bases at J, with 12 bases in the middle. CDR1 and CDR2 from the germline V gene are SGHDT and YYEEEE. The CDR3 region is CASSLGQDSTYEQYF. Here the CDR3 DNA reads TGTGCCAGCAGCTTGGGGCAGGATTCAACCTACGAGCAGTACTTC.

J is TRBJ2-5 and V is TRBV21-1; the table's D call, TRBD1, was not checked against the DNA. TRBV21-1 is a listed pseudogene. The CDR3 covers 14 residues. In DNA form, the CDR3 reads TGTGCCAGCCCAGGACGACAGGGCCGAGAGACCCAGTACTTC. This sequence encodes CASPGRQGRETQYF.

V usage is TRBV27 and J usage is TRBJ2-7; possibly TRBD1 for D (5 bases). The CDR3 runs 15 residues. Germline CDR1 is MNHEY and CDR2 is SMNVEV (reference sequence). Trimming left V 4 bases short and J 3 bases short, with 16 bases between. The CDR3 DNA sequence: TGTGCCAGCAGTTCCCTGGACACAATCTTCTACGAGCAGTACTTC. Residues: CASSSLDTIFYEQYF.

The chain has TRBV29-1 and TRBJ1-1; D not certain. The germline gives CDR1 SQVTM, CDR2 ANQGSEA. V lost 1 base to trimming and J lost 6 bases, with 12 bases between them. This CDR3 contains 13 residues. In DNA, the CDR3 is TGCAGCGTTGAAGCCCTAGGGAGGTCTGAAGCTTTCTTT. Translated, it gives CSVEALGRSEAFF.

This rearrangement joins TRBV2 to TRBJ2-7, with 7 bases lining up with TRBD1. Per germline, CDR1 SNHLY and CDR2 FYNNEI. V dropped 6 bases and J dropped 0; count of bases not matched to a gene: 8. The CDR3 contains 15 residues. The DNA for the CDR3 is TGTGCCAGCAGCAAAGTCCGGGACAGCTCCTACGAGCAGTACTTC. Protein product: CASSKVRDSSYEQYF. Full variable domain (rest looked up from reference TRBV2 and TRBJ2-7): EPEVTQTPSHQVTQMGQEVILRCVPISNHLYFYWYRQILGQKVEFLVSFYNNEISEKSEIFDDQFSVERPDGSNFTLKIRSTKLEDSAMYFCASSKVRDSSYEQYFGPGTRLTVT.

This clone was counted only a few times. The CDR3 loop is CASSRTLAESYEQYF. In DNA, the CDR3 is TGTGCCAGCAGCCGCACACTAGCGGAGAGCTACGAGCAGTACTTC. J is TRBJ2-7 and V is TRBV4-2; 8 bases match TRBD2. J was trimmed by 3 bases and V by 4 bases; bases with no gene match: 8. Germline values: CDR1 LGHNA, CDR2 YNFKEQ. The CDR3 consists of 15 residues.

This clone is judged medium-sized. The chain employs TRBV5-5 and TRBJ1-2; TRBD1 might be the D (6 bases). Germline assignment: CDR1 SGHKS and CDR2 YYEKEE (reference sequence). Trimming stripped 0 bases from V and 4 bases from J, with 10 bases between. This CDR3 comprises 14 residues. In DNA form, the CDR3 reads TGTGCCAGCAGCTTGGGGACAGCTAGCTATGGCTACACCTTC. Its translation is CASSLGTASYGYTF.

V usage is TRBV11-3 and J usage is TRBJ1-1; D remains unclear. The germline V and J ends were trimmed by 5 bases and 2 bases, with 15 bases remaining between them. The germline V gene has CDR1 SGHNT and CDR2 YENEEA. The CDR3 sequence is 15 residues long. CDR3 sequence (DNA): TGTGCCAGCAGCCCTAGATTTCTAGAAAACACTGAAGCTTTCTTT. Translated: CASSPRFLENTEAFF.

The chain has TRBV30 and TRBJ2-5; 7 nucleotides align to TRBD1. Trimming at V came to 2 bases and at J to 2 bases, leaving 5 bases not matched to a gene. Germline CDR1 reads GTSNPN; CDR2 reads SVGIG (reference sequence). The CDR3 loop spans 14 amino acids. Here the CDR3 DNA reads TGTGCCTGGAGTATAAACAGGGGTCAAGAGACCCAGTACTTC. It is translated as CAWSINRGQETQYF.

The chain is built from TRBV14 and TRBJ1-2, with unresolved D. The CDR3 consists of 14 residues. With 1 base removed from V and 3 bases from J, the gap between germline ends came to 9 bases. Germline CDR1 and CDR2: SGHDN and FVKESK. Here the CDR3 reads CASSQVGEHYGYTF. As DNA, the CDR3 is TGTGCCAGCAGCCAAGTTGGGGAGCACTATGGCTACACCTTC.

This clone was found once. V is TRBV4-1 and J is TRBJ1-2; D is undetermined. CDR1 is MGHRA and CDR2 is YSYEKL in the germline V gene. CDR3 length: 13 amino acids. V gave up 1 base and J gave up 1 base, with 4 bases separating them. The CDR3 spells CASSQVFNYGYTF. As DNA, the CDR3 is TGCGCCAGCAGCCAAGTTTTTAACTATGGCTACACCTTC.

DNA of the CDR3: TGTGCCAGCAGCTTACCTCCGGGGGGGAGCACAGATACGCAGTATTTT. Its translation is CASSLPPGGSTDTQYF. The chain uses TRBV11-1 and TRBJ2-3, with TRBD2 matching 8 bases. The J segment lost 0 bases and the V segment lost 2 bases, leaving 4 bases of the junction unmatched. In germline, CDR1 is SGHAT, CDR2 FQDESV (reference sequence). The CDR3 has 16 amino acids.

With regard to this clone: Other DNA sequences in the same sample also yield this CDR3. The chain links TRBV7-9 to TRBJ2-3; D remains unclear. The CDR3 consists of 13 residues. The ends were cut back, 3 bases at V and 0 bases at J, with 4 bases in the middle. The germline CDR1 and CDR2 sequences are SEHNR and FQNEAQ (reference sequence). The chain's CDR3 is CASSFGSTDTQYF. The CDR3 bases are TGTGCCAGCAGCTTTGGTAGCACAGATACGCAGTATTTT. The full variable domain, with the rest looked up from reference TRBV7-9 and TRBJ2-3, is DTGVSQNPRHKITKRGQNVTFRCDPISEHNRLYWYRQTLGQGPEFLTYFQNEAQLEKSRLLSDRFSAERPKGSFSTLEIQRTEQGDSAMYLCASSFGSTDTQYFGPGTRLTVL.

The gene calls are TRBV6-5 and TRBJ2-5; D might be TRBD2 (5 bases). Germline CDR1 MNHEY, CDR2 SVGAGI. The CDR3 consists of 14 residues. Trimming took 4 bases from V and 2 from J, leaving 11 bases between them. The CDR3 nucleotides are TGTGCCAGCAGTTCACTAGTGTCACAAGAGACCCAGTACTTC. It codes for CASSSLVSQETQYF.

CDR3 in amino acids: CASSPWTGSSYEQYF. The CDR3 region has the DNA TGTGCCAGCAGCCCCTGGACAGGAAGCTCCTACGAGCAGTACTTC. The chain has TRBV11-2 and TRBJ2-7, with 7 bases aligning to TRBD1. CDR1 is SGHAT and CDR2 is FQNNGV in the germline V gene. Trimming took 5 bases from V and 0 from J; bases not matched to a gene: 7. This CDR3 has 15 residues.

The chain recombines TRBV19 with TRBJ2-1; D possibly corresponds to TRBD1 (6 bases). The ends were cut back, 3 bases at V and 1 base at J, with 10 bases in the middle. The CDR3 consists of 15 residues. Germline-derived CDR1 and CDR2 are LNHDA and SQIVND (reference sequence). CDR3 nucleotides: TGTGCCAGTAGTATCGGCCAGGGGTCCTACAATGAGCAGTTCTTC. The encoded protein is CASSIGQGSYNEQFF.

The CDR3 loop is CASGLVVLREATTDTQYF. The CDR3 nucleotides read TGTGCTAGTGGTTTGGTAGTGCTTAGGGAAGCGACCACAGATACGCAGTATTTT. The J gene is TRBJ2-3, the V gene TRBV12-5; the D is unclear. Germline V gene sequence: CDR1 LGHNT, CDR2 FRNRAP. Trimming stripped 0 bases from V and 2 bases from J, with 18 bases between. This CDR3 is built from 18 residues.

The chain employs TRBV18 and TRBJ2-7; TRBD1 matches 11 bases. Germline V gene sequence: CDR1 KGHSH, CDR2 LQKENI. The CDR3 runs to 14 residues. After removal of 3 bases from V and 4 bases from J, the junction contained 2 bases not matched to a gene. The CDR3 region is CASSPGTGGYEQYF. The DNA for the CDR3 is TGTGCCAGCTCACCCGGGACAGGGGGGTACGAGCAGTACTTC.

This clone appeared a single time. The chain is built from TRBV7-9 and TRBJ1-2; 7 nucleotides agree with TRBD1. This CDR3 has 15 amino acids. Trimming cost V 3 bases and J 4 bases; bases outside gene matches: 8. Germline CDR1 is SEHNR and CDR2 is FQNEAQ (reference sequence). The CDR3 DNA is TGTGCCAGCAGCTTTTCATACGGGGACAGCTATGGCTACACCTTC. Translation: CASSFSYGDSYGYTF.